Listed below are T cell receptor beta chains from one sample, sequenced in a study of beta chain features in type 1 diabetes. Only in-frame clones appear in the TCRdb table, and some are missing; sequencing was by immunoSEQ multiplex PCR. The sample shows 310,000 or so clones, about 11% of them seen only once. The sample taken for sequencing was naive CD4+ T cells from blood. The receptors were sampled from a woman younger than 45 in good health. CDR3s include the opening cysteine and the closing phenylalanine or tryptophan. The D gene is left open where the match is weak. Clone size appears in some rows only: once, few, many, or a class for an expanded clone.

j_call v_call clone_size d_call cdr3_aa cdr3_nt
TRBJ2-5 TRBV28 - - CASSLGSRGGTQYF TGTGCCAGCAGTTTAGGGTCCCGCGGCGGGACCCAGTACTTC
TRBJ2-3 TRBV7-2 - - CASSFGASESDTQYF TGTGCCAGCAGCTTTGGGGCTAGCGAGTCAGATACGCAGTATTTT
TRBJ1-2 TRBV30 - - CAWSFGVHNYGYTF TGTGCCTGGAGTTTCGGGGTTCACAACTATGGCTACACCTTC
TRBJ2-4 TRBV7-2 few - CASSPPGEWHIQYF TGTGCCAGCAGCCCCCCCGGGGAGTGGCACATTCAGTACTTC
TRBJ2-5 TRBV7-6 - - CASSLGIMETQYF TGTGCCAGCAGCTTAGGTATTATGGAGACCCAGTACTTC
TRBJ2-7 TRBV21-1 once - CAPDRHYEQYF TGTGCTCCGGACAGACACTACGAGCAGTACTTC
TRBJ2-7 TRBV5-1 few TRBD2 CASSLPSGPYEQYF TGCGCCAGCAGCTTGCCTAGCGGACCCTACGAGCAGTACTTC
TRBJ1-2 TRBV30 - - CAWSAQSFYGYTF TGTGCCTGGAGTGCACAGTCGTTCTATGGCTACACCTTC
TRBJ2-1 TRBV6-5 few - CASSYSLREQFF TGTGCCAGCAGTTACTCCCTCCGTGAGCAGTTCTTC
TRBJ2-1 TRBV2 few - CASKPRGGNEQFF TGTGCCAGCAAACCCAGGGGCGGGAATGAGCAGTTCTTC
TRBJ2-1 TRBV28 - - CASSSLAATYNEQFF TGTGCCAGCAGTTCTCTGGCGGCAACTTACAATGAGCAGTTCTTC
TRBJ2-1 TRBV18 - TRBD2 CASSRTSAADEQFF TGTGCCAGCTCACGGACTAGCGCGGCCGATGAGCAGTTCTTC
TRBJ2-3 TRBV18 - - CASSPERWRADTQYF TGTGCCAGCTCACCAGAGCGGTGGAGGGCTGATACGCAGTATTTT
TRBJ2-4 TRBV9 - - CASSPRVGKNIQYF TGTGCCAGCAGCCCGAGGGTCGGGAAAAACATTCAGTACTTC
TRBJ1-1 TRBV21-1 few - CASSTTAQSRAEAFF TGTGCCAGCAGCACAACGGCACAGTCGAGAGCTGAAGCTTTCTTT
TRBJ2-3 TRBV30 few TRBD2 CAWSTPSPLAGRADTQYF TGTGCCTGGAGTACCCCATCTCCACTAGCGGGAAGGGCAGATACGCAGTATTTT
TRBJ2-5 TRBV29-1 few TRBD1 CSVAEGQGAAQYF TGCAGCGTTGCGGAGGGACAGGGGGCGGCCCAGTACTTC
TRBJ1-2 TRBV4-1 - TRBD1 CASSPPGTVYGYTF TGCGCCAGCAGTCCCCCCGGGACAGTCTATGGCTACACCTTC
TRBJ2-7 TRBV7-9 few TRBD1 CASSAGTGHPYEQYF TGTGCCAGCAGCGCCGGGACAGGCCACCCCTACGAGCAGTACTTC
TRBJ2-5 TRBV5-4 few TRBD2 CASSPTSGKQETQYF TGTGCCAGCAGCCCAACTAGCGGGAAACAAGAGACCCAGTACTTC
TRBJ2-2 TRBV7-7 few - CASSSTMMAGELFF TGTGCTAGCAGCTCGACTATGATGGCCGGGGAGCTGTTTTTT
TRBJ2-2 TRBV28 - - CASSFSFGGTGELFF TGTGCCAGCAGTTTTTCATTCGGGGGCACCGGGGAGCTGTTTTTT
TRBJ2-7 TRBV18 - TRBD2 CASSPQPSGTEQYF TGTGCCAGCTCACCACAACCTAGCGGGACCGAGCAGTACTTC
TRBJ2-5 TRBV9 few - CASSQGQRETQYF TGTGCCAGCAGCCAGGGACAAAGAGAGACCCAGTACTTC
TRBJ2-2 TRBV4-3 few - CASSHDRSGELFF TGCGCCAGCAGCCACGACAGGTCCGGGGAGCTGTTTTTT
TRBJ2-4 TRBV6-1 - - CASSVRQGGKNIQYF TGTGCCAGCAGTGTTAGGCAGGGAGGCAAAAACATTCAGTACTTC
TRBJ2-1 TRBV9 - TRBD2 CASSIRGENDEQFF TGTGCCAGCAGCATACGGGGGGAGAACGATGAGCAGTTCTTC
TRBJ2-1 TRBV6-5 - - CASSYSYRGNNEQFF TGTGCCAGCAGTTACTCGTATAGGGGAAACAATGAGCAGTTCTTC
TRBJ2-3 TRBV6-5 - TRBD2 CASSSLAGVITDTQYF TGTGCCAGCAGTTCACTAGCGGGAGTTATCACAGATACGCAGTATTTT
TRBJ2-7 TRBV7-9 few - CASTLETLDSYEQYF TGTGCCAGCACACTCGAAACCCTAGACTCCTACGAGCAGTACTTC
TRBJ2-2 TRBV27 - TRBD1 CASSSRGQGTGELFF TGTGCCAGCAGTTCGCGGGGACAGGGCACCGGGGAGCTGTTTTTT
TRBJ1-5 TRBV6-4 - TRBD1 CASSDWTGGGW TGTGCCAGCAGTGACTGGACAGGGGGGGGATGG
TRBJ2-7 TRBV5-1 - TRBD2 CASSKRSGRAYEQYF TGCGCCAGCAGCAAGCGTAGCGGGAGGGCCTACGAGCAGTACTTC
TRBJ1-1 TRBV6-5 few - CASSYTRVNTEAFF TGTGCCAGCAGTTACACCAGGGTGAACACTGAAGCTTTCTTT
TRBJ2-5 TRBV27 - TRBD1 CASSLSDRGGETQYF TGTGCCAGCAGTTTATCCGACAGGGGGGGGGAGACCCAGTACTTC
TRBJ1-1 TRBV7-9 - - CASSLFPGLGSNTEAFF TGTGCCAGCAGCTTATTCCCAGGGCTCGGGAGTAACACTGAAGCTTTCTTT
TRBJ2-1 TRBV11-2 - - CASSPRAGSYNEQFF TGTGCCAGCAGTCCCCGGGCGGGATCGTACAATGAGCAGTTCTTC
TRBJ2-1 TRBV19 few - CASGAGRPYNEQFF TGTGCCAGTGGGGCGGGAAGACCCTACAATGAGCAGTTCTTC
TRBJ2-5 TRBV19 few - CASTSRGSSQETQYF TGTGCCAGTACTTCCAGGGGATCGTCCCAAGAGACCCAGTACTTC
TRBJ2-1 TRBV10-3 - TRBD2 CAISESRLAGGRGTHEQFF TGTGCCATCAGTGAGTCGCGGCTAGCGGGAGGTCGGGGGACCCATGAGCAGTTCTTC
TRBJ2-7 TRBV7-9 - - CASSPTSGEQYF TGTGCCAGCAGCCCTACTTCGGGAGAGCAGTACTTC
TRBJ2-5 TRBV7-2 - - CASSLGVGGAKETQYF TGTGCCAGCAGCTTAGGCGTTGGGGGGGCAAAAGAGACCCAGTACTTC
TRBJ2-7 TRBV5-4 - TRBD2 CASSLPPGRASYEQYF TGTGCCAGCAGCCTGCCCCCCGGGAGGGCCAGCTACGAGCAGTACTTC
TRBJ2-2 TRBV7-3 - - CASSSMGQGTGELFF TGTGCCAGCAGCTCAATGGGCCAGGGTACCGGGGAGCTGTTTTTT
TRBJ1-3 TRBV4-3 - - CASSLEEGNTIYF TGCGCCAGCAGCCTCGAGGAGGGAAACACCATATATTTT